Following are 5 T cell receptor beta chains from one sample sequenced in a study of blood T cell repertoires in COVID-19. Generated by immunoSEQ multiplex PCR, the TCRdb table keeps only in-frame clones and is missing some. The data show tens of thousands of clones, more than 75% seen once. Sequenced input: peripheral blood. The receptor set was obtained from a man between 50 and 59 years old with active or convalescent COVID-19.

This chain joins TRBV9 and TRBJ1-1, with a weak D call TRBD1 (5 bases). Trimming removed 3 bases from V and 2 bases from J, with 11 bases in between. The CDR3 runs to 14 residues. Germline CDR1 reads SGDLS; CDR2 reads YYNGEE. The CDR3 spells CASSGHWGNTEAFF. The CDR3 DNA sequence: TGTGCCAGCAGCGGCCACTGGGGCAACACTGAAGCTTTCTTT.

This rearrangement joins TRBV3-1 (or the pseudogene TRBV3-2) to TRBJ2-3; D gene ambiguous. Looked up from germline, CDR1 is LGHDT and CDR2 is YNNKEL (reference sequence). The CDR3 is made up of 14 amino acids. Trimming took off 0 bases at V and 4 bases at J, with 8 bases between the two ends. CDR3 residues: CASSQESLPDTQYF. The CDR3 nucleotides read TGTGCCAGCAGCCAAGAGTCTCTTCCAGATACGCAGTATTTT.

The V call is TRBV5-1, the J call TRBJ2-2; D might be TRBD2 (6 bases). Germline CDR1 and CDR2: SGHRS and YFSETQ. Trimming left V 0 bases short and J 7 bases short, with 13 bases between. This CDR3 spans 15 amino acids. CDR3 sequence reads: CASSLANGGYGELFF. The DNA for the CDR3 is TGCGCCAGCAGCTTGGCCAACGGGGGTTACGGGGAGCTGTTTTTT.

Of note for this clone: The identical CDR3 is also encoded by other nucleotide sequences in the sample. The chain employs TRBV28 and TRBJ1-5, with no clear D. The germline V gene encodes CDR1 MDHEN and CDR2 SYDVKM. The CDR3 consists of 11 residues. V dropped 5 bases and J dropped 4 bases, with 3 bases sitting between them. CDR3: CASSRNQPQHF. For the CDR3, the DNA is TGTGCCAGCAGTCGGAATCAGCCCCAGCATTTT.

This sequence joins TRBV11-2 and TRBJ2-1, with 9 bases aligning to TRBD1. Per the germline V gene, CDR1 is SGHAT and CDR2 is FQNNGV. With V trimmed by 3 bases and J by 7 bases, 4 bases remained unmatched. This CDR3 comprises 14 residues. CDR3 amino acids: CASSLDRGANEQFF. In DNA, the CDR3 is TGTGCCAGCAGCTTGGACAGGGGCGCGAATGAGCAGTTCTTC.